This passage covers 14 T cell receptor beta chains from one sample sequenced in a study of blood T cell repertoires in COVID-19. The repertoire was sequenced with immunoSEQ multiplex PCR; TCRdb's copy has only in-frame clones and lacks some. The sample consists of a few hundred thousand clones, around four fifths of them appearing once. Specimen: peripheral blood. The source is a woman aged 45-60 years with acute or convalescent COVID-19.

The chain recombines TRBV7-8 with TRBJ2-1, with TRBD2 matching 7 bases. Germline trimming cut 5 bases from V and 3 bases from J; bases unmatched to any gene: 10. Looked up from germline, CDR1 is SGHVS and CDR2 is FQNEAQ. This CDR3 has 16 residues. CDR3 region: CASSLPYAGVYNEQFF. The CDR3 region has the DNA TGTGCCAGCAGCCTCCCCTACGCGGGAGTCTACAATGAGCAGTTCTTC.

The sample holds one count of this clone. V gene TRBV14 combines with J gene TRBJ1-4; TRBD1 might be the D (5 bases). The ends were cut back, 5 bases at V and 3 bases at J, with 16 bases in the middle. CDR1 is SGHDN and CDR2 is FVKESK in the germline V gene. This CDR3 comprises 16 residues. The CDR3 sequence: CASSDIRGEANEKLFF. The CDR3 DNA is TGTGCCAGCAGCGACATACGAGGGGAGGCTAATGAAAAACTGTTTTTT.

In nucleotides, the CDR3 is TGTGCCAGTAGTATAGTGGGGCAGCAAGACAATGAGCAGTTCTTC. This translates into CASSIVGQQDNEQFF. The V gene is TRBV19, the J gene TRBJ2-1, with a weak D call TRBD1 (5 bases). V lost 1 base and J 5 bases, leaving 12 bases between the germline ends. The CDR3 has 15 residues. Germline V gives CDR1 LNHDA, CDR2 SQIVND (reference sequence). Filled out from reference TRBV19 and TRBJ2-1, the complete variable domain reads DGGITQSPKYLFRKEGQNVTLSCEQNLNHDAMYWYRQDPGQGLRLIYYSQIVNDFQKGDIAEGYSVSREKKESFPLTVTSAQKNPTAFYLCASSIVGQQDNEQFFGPGTRLTVL.

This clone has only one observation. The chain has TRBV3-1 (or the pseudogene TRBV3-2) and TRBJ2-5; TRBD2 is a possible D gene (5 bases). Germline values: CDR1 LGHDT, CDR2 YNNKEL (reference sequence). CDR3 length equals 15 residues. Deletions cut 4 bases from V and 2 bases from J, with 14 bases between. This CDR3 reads CASSPYSGEQETQYF. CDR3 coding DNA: TGTGCCAGCAGCCCCTATTCCGGGGAACAAGAGACCCAGTACTTC.

CDR3 sequence (DNA): TGTGCCCGGACAGCTGGAAACACCATATATTTT. It specifies CARTAGNTIYF. This sequence joins TRBV30 and TRBJ1-3; a possible D gene is TRBD1 (6 bases). The germline gives CDR1 GTSNPN, CDR2 SVGIG (reference sequence). V gave up 8 bases and J gave up 2 bases, with 7 bases separating them. This CDR3 comprises 11 residues.

CDR3 DNA: TGTGCCAGCAGCGTAGGTCCTAGCGGAGTCACAGATACGCAGTATTTT. It codes for CASSVGPSGVTDTQYF. This rearrangement joins TRBV9 to TRBJ2-3; 7 nucleotides line up with TRBD2. Germline trimming cut 0 bases from V and 2 bases from J; bases unmatched to any gene: 6. Germline CDR1 is SGDLS and CDR2 is YYNGEE. CDR3 size: 16 residues.

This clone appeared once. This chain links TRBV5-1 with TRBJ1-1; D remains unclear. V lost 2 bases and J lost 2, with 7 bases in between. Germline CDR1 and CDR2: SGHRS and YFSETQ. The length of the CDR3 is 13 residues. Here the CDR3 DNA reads TGCGCCAGCAGCTTTTACGGTAACACTGAAGCTTTCTTT. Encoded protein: CASSFYGNTEAFF.

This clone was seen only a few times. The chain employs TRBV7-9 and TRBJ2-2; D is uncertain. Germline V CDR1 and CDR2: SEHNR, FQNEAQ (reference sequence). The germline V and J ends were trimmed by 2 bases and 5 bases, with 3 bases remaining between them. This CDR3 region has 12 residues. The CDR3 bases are TGTGCCAGCAGCTTAACAACCGGGGAGCTGTTTTTT. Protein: CASSLTTGELFF.

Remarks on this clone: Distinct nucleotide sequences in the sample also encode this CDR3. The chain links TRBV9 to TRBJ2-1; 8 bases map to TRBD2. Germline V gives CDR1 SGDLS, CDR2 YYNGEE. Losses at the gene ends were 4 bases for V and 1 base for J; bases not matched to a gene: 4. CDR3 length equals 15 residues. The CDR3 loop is CASSPSGGSYNEQFF. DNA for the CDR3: TGTGCCAGCAGCCCAAGCGGGGGTTCCTACAATGAGCAGTTCTTC. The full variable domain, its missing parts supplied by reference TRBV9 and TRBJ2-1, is DSGVTQTPKHLITATGQRVTLRCSPRSGDLSVYWYQQSLDQGLQFLIQYYNGEERAKGNILERFSAQQFPDLHSELNLSSLELGDSALYFCASSPSGGSYNEQFFGPGTRLTVL.

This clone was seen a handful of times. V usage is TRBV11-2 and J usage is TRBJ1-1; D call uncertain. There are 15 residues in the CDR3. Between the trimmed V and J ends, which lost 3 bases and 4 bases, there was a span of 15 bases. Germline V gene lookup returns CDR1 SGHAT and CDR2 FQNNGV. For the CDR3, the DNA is TGTGCCAGCAGCTTTTCGGATAGCGGCGGCACTGAAGCTTTCTTT. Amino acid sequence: CASSFSDSGGTEAFF.

The CDR3 sequence: CASSLYGRYEQYF. CDR3 sequence (DNA): TGTGCCAGCAGCTTGTATGGGCGATACGAGCAGTACTTC. The chain employs TRBV5-4 and TRBJ2-7; D is ambiguous. Trimming shortened V by 1 base and J by 4 bases, and 9 bases separated the two germline ends. Per the germline V gene, CDR1 is SGHNT and CDR2 is YYREEE (reference sequence). The CDR3 is made up of 13 amino acids.

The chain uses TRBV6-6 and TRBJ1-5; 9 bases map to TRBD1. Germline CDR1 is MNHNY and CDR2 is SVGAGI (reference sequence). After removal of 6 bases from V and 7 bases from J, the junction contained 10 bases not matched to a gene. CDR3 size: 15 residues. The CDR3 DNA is TGTGCCAGCAGCCTAGGACAGGGGTTAGAGCAGCCCCAGCATTTT. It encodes CASSLGQGLEQPQHF.

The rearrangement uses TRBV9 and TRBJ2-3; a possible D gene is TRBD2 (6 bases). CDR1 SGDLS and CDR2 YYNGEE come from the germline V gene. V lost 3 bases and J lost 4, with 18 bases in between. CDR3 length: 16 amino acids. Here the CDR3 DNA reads TGTGCCAGCAGCGGGCTCACTAGCTTAACGGCAGATACGCAGTATTTT. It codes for CASSGLTSLTADTQYF.

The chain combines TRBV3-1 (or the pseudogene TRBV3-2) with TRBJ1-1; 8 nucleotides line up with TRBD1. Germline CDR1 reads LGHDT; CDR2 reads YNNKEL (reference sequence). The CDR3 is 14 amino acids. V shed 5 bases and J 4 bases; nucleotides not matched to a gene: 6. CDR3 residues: CASSGTGGSTEAFF. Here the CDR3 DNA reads TGTGCCAGCAGCGGCACAGGGGGTAGCACTGAAGCTTTCTTT.